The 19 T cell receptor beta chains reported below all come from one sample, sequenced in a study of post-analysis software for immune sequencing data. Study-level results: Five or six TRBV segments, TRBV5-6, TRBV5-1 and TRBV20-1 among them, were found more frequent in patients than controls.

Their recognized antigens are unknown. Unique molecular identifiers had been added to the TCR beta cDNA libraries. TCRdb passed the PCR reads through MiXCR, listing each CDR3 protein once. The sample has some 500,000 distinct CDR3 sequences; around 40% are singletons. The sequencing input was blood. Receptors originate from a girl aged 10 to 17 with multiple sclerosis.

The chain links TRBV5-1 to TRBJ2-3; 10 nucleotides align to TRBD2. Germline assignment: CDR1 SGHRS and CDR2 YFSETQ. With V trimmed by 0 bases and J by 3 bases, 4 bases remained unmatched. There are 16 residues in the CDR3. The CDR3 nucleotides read TGCGCCAGCAGCTTGGGTGCTAGCGGGAGAACAGATACGCAGTATTTT. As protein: CASSLGASGRTDTQYF.

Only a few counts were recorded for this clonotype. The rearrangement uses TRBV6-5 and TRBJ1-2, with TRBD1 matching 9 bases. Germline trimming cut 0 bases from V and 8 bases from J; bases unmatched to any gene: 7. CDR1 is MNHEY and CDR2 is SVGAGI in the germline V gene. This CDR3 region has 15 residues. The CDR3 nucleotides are TGTGCCAGCAGTTACTCAGAAGGACAGGGGTACGGCTACACCTTC. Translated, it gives CASSYSEGQGYGYTF.

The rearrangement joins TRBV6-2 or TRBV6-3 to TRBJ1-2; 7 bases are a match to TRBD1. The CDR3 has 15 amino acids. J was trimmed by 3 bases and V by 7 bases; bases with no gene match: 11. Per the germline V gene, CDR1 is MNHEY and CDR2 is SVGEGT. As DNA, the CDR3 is TGTGCCAGCATCCTTGAAGAGGGGGCTTACTATGGCTACACCTTC. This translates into CASILEEGAYYGYTF.

CDR3 in amino acids: CASSFIGQATEAFF. CDR3 nucleotides: TGTGCCAGCAGCTTTATTGGACAGGCGACTGAAGCTTTCTTT. The chain links TRBV7-3 to TRBJ1-1; 7 bases line up with TRBD1. This CDR3 has 14 residues. Germline V lookup: CDR1 SGHTA, CDR2 FQGTGA. The V and J ends lost 3 bases and 5 bases, in that order; junction bases with no gene match: 6. Together with reference TRBV7-3 and TRBJ1-1, the CDR3 gives the full variable domain: GAGVSQTPSNKVTEKGKYVELRCDPISGHTALYWYRQSLGQGPEFLIYFQGTGAADDSGLPNDRFFAVRPEGSVSTLKIQRTERGDSAVYLCASSFIGQATEAFFGQGTRLTVV.

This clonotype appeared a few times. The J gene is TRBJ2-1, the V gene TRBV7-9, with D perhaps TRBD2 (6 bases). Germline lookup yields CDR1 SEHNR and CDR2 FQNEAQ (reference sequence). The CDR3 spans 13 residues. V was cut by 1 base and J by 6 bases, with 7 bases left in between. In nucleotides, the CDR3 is TGTGCCAGCAGCTTAGGGAGGGTCAATGAGCAGTTCTTC. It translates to CASSLGRVNEQFF.

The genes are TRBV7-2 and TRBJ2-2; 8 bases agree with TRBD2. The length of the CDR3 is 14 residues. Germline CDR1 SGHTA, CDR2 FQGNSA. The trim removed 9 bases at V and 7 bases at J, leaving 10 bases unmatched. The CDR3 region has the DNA TGTGCCAGTTCGGGAAGCGGGAGTGTCGGGGAGCTGTTTTTT. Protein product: CASSGSGSVGELFF.

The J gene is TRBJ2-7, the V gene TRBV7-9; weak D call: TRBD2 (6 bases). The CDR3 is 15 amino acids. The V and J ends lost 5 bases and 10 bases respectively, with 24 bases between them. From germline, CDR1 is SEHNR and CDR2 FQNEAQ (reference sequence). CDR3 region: CASSGGLLAKESQYF. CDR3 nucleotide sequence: TGTGCCAGCAGCGGGGGACTGCTAGCGAAAGAGTCCCAGTACTTC.

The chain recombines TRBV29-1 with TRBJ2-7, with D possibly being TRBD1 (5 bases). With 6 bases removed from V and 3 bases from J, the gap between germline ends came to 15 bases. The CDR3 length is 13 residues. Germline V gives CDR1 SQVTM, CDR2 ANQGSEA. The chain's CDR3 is CSVDQGKGYEQYF. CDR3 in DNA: TGCAGCGTCGACCAGGGTAAGGGCTACGAGCAGTACTTC.

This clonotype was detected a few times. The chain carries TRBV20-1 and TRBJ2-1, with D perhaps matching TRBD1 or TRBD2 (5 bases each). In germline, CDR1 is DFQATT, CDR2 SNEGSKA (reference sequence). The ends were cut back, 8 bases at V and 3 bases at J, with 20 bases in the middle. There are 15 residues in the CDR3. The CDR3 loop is CSTHLGDHFYNEQFF. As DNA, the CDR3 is TGCAGTACTCACCTGGGGGACCATTTCTACAATGAGCAGTTCTTC.

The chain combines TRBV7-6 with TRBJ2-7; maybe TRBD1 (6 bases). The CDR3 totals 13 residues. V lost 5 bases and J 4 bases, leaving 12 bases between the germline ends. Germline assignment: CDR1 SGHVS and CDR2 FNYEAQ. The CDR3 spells CASSPLDSYEQYF. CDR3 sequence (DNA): TGTGCCAGCAGCCCTTTGGACAGTTACGAGCAGTACTTC. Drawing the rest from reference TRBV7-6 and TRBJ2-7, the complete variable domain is GAGVSQSPRYKVTKRGQDVALRCDPISGHVSLYWYRQALGQGPEFLTYFNYEAQQDKSGLPNDRFSAERPEGSISTLTIQRTEQRDSAMYRCASSPLDSYEQYFGPGTRLTVT.

CDR3 nucleotides: TGCGCCAGCAGCTCCAGAGGACAGGGGGCGCCTTACCATTTAATGGAGACCCAGTACTTC. Amino acids: CASSSRGQGAPYHLMETQYF. This chain uses TRBV5-1 with TRBJ2-4; 11 positions match TRBD1. The DNA end is a closer match to TRBJ2-5, so the J assignment may be wrong. The CDR3 is made up of 20 amino acids. Germline V lookup: CDR1 SGHRS, CDR2 YFSETQ.

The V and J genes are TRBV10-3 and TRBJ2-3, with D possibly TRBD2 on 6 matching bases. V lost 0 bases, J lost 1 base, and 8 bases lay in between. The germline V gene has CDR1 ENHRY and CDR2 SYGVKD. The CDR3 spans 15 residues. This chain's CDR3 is CAISESGGGTDTQYF. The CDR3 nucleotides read TGTGCCATCAGTGAGTCTGGCGGGGGCACAGATACGCAGTATTTT.

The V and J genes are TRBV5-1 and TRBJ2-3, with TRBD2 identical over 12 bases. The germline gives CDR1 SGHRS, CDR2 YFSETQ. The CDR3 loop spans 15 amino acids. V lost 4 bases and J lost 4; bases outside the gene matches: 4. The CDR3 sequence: CASSVLAGGADTQYF. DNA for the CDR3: TGCGCCAGCAGCGTACTAGCGGGAGGCGCAGATACGCAGTATTTT.

CDR3 protein: CASSYSQGAANEQFF. CDR3 sequence (DNA): TGTGCCAGCAGTTACTCGCAGGGGGCGGCCAATGAGCAGTTCTTC. V gene TRBV6-6 combines with J gene TRBJ2-1; 8 bases align to TRBD1. This CDR3 contains 15 residues. Trimming at V came to 0 bases and at J to 6 bases, leaving 4 bases not matched to a gene. Germline values: CDR1 MNHNY, CDR2 SVGAGI (reference sequence).

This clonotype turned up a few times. CDR3 nucleotides: TGCAGTGCTGCACTAGCGGGACCATTCACAGATACGCAGTATTTT. Its protein product is CSAALAGPFTDTQYF. This chain uses TRBV20-1 with TRBJ2-3; 10 bases match TRBD2. V gave up 5 bases and J gave up 2 bases; unmatched junction bases: 7. CDR1 and CDR2 (germline): DFQATT, SNEGSKA (reference sequence). This CDR3 has 15 residues.

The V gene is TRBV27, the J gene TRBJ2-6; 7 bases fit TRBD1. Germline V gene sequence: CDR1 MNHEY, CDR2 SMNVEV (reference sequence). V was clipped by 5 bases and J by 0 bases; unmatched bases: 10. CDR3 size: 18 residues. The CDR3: CASSSTGVGDSGANVLTF. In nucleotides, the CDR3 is TGTGCCAGCAGTAGTACAGGGGTAGGGGACTCTGGGGCCAACGTCCTGACTTTC.

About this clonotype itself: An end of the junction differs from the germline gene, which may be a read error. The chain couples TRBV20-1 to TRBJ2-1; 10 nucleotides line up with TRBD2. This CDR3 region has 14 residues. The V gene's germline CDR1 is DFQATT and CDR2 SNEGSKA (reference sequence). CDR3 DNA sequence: TGCGGTGCCCTAGAGCGGGAGGGATACAATGAGCAGTTCTTC. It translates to CGALEREGYNEQFF.

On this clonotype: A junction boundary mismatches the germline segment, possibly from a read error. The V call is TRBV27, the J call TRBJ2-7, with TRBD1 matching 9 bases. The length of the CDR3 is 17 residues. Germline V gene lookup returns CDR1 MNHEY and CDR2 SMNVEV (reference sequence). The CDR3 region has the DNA TGTGCCAGCAGTTACCGAGGGGGACAGGGTAGCTCCTACGGGCAGTACTTC. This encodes CASSYRGGQGSSYGQYF.

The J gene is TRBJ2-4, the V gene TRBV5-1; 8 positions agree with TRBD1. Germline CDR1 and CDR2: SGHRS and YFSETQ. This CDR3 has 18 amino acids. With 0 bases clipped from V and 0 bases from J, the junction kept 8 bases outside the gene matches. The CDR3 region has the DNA TGCGCCAGCAGCTTGGGGGGACAGGCAGAGATAGCCAAAAACATTCAGTACTTC. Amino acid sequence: CASSLGGQAEIAKNIQYF.